This TCR beta chain was profiled in a study of graft-versus-host responses after intestinal transplantation (dated by TCRdb to about 2021). Some background on the complete study: The transplants that recipients received were multivisceral, liver-intestinal, or isolated intestinal. Every recipient was given anti-thymocyte globulin induction, followed by 3 to 4 years of maintenance tacrolimus and steroids. Bulk TCR-beta CDR3 sequencing was used to track graft-versus-host and host-versus-graft alloreactive T cell clones in the graft, circulation and bone marrow after intestinal transplantation. To identify alloreactive clones, pre-transplant mixed lymphocyte reaction products were sequenced and compared with unstimulated pre-transplant donor and recipient T cells. The cohort enrolled 20 to 30 intestinal transplant recipients including one retransplant, and a few patients lacking pretransplant specimens were excluded. A peak of at least 4% donor T cells among recipient peripheral blood mononuclear cells was the definition used for donor T cell macrochimerism. Rather than being sequenced by the commercial service, samples from a few later patients were sequenced in-house on an Illumina MiSeq and processed with MiXCR. Study-level results and caveats: GvH clones were detected in recipient bone marrow, and some of these GvH clones were observed earlier in ileal mucosa or blood, consistent with an intestinal mucosal origin. Early after transplant, peak levels of circulating GvH clones were associated with declines in HvG clones. In the allografts of patients with donor T cell macrochimerism, GvH to HvG T cell clonal ratios were high. Conclusions were limited by the relatively low number and heterogeneity of intestinal transplant patients.

This specimen's time point label, interpreted: cells obtained before transplantation from donor or recipient. CD3+CD4+ and CD3+CD8+ populations were FACS-sorted from unstimulated pre-transplant donor and recipient cells taken from spleen or lymph nodes. Library preparation was by the immunoSEQ multiplex PCR assay. In most patients, genomic DNA was isolated using the Qiagen DNeasy Blood and Tissue Kit and sent frozen to Adaptive Biotechnologies for TCR sequencing. For most patients, high-throughput TCR-beta CDR3 sequencing of genomic DNA was performed by Adaptive Biotechnologies. The paper's data handling went like this. Adaptive's ImmunoSEQ software was the source of the TCR sequencing data for about 20 patients, while a few other patients were processed with MiXCR and VDJtools. To correct CD4 versus CD8 sorting errors, any sequence found in both subsets at a frequency ratio below 5:1 was removed. CDR3 nucleotide sequences shared between donor and recipient were removed because the origin of such sequences could not be assigned. At least 2-fold expansion over unstimulated cells and a minimum CFSE-low frequency of 0.002% (template counts) or 0.001% (read counts) were required for clones to be classified as alloreactive. Clones detected in sequenced pre-transplant spleen, lymph node, or MLR CFSE-low populations of the donor or recipient were defined as mappable. Cumulative frequency of alloreactive clones was calculated as a percentage of all sequences weighted by copy number. Imported from immuneACCESS, the table was reduced by TCRdb to in-frame sequences with V and J called. These copies leave out some clones; in studies compared against another copy, an unresolved V gene accounts for under half, and the cause of the remainder is not known. The D gene and trimming were derived from the DNA, and the V and J assignments and clone size from that table. This sample lists 80,000 to 100,000 clones; 92% were detected once. The ten biggest clones cover around 0.17% of the sample.

For this clone: Its antigen remains unidentified. The input lacks base qualities; no much larger clone sits a single base away.

The clonotype comes from a human donor who received an intestinal transplant. Sequenced here: unstimulated CD4+ T cells sorted from spleen or lymph node cells, sampled before intestinal transplant.

The CDR3 here reads CASRIQGANTEAFF. Here is the DNA: TGTGCCAGCAGGATACAGGGGGCTAACACTGAAGCTTTCTTT. The rearranged segments are TRBV6-4 and TRBJ1-1; TRBD1 matches 9 bases in the middle. Sequences MRHNA (CDR1) and SNTAGT (CDR2) are obtained from the germline V gene. Reading from cysteine to phenylalanine, the CDR3 counts 14 amino acids. This entry keeps only the CDR3 DNA: 42 bases, framed from base 1. From V the trimming removes 6 bases and from J it removes 2 bases, while the gene matches leave 4 bases of the junction unaccounted for.